The subject of this entry is one T cell receptor (beta chain). The antigen this receptor binds is unknown. No much larger clone exists at a distance of one base, and base qualities are not known. Each donor gave one peripheral blood draw, approximately 120 mL on average, collected into heparinised tubes. A BD FACSAria II was used to sort naive, central memory, regulatory and stem cell-like memory CD4+ T cells with a panel that included CD45RO, CCR7, CD25, CD127, CD95 and CD27. A purity above 98% was achieved for all sorted populations. PBMCs were separated immediately by Lymphoprep density gradient centrifugation and were stained directly, without being cultured. So that batch effects would be minimized, each experiment stained and sorted samples in pairs, pairing one healthy donor with one patient. This specimen comes from a study of beta chain features in type 1 diabetes listed by TCRdb under 2018. With regard to the full study: No differences in mean age, gender distribution, total cell number or subset yield were found between patients and healthy donors. A total of 100 million to 110 million sorted cells were examined across all samples, and a strong correlation was observed between cell number per subset and RNA yield. Regulatory and stem cell-like memory subsets were isolated from only 8 patients and 8 healthy donors, whereas naive and central memory subsets came from all 30 or so donors. In the study, TCRB repertoires of sorted circulating CD4+ T cell subsets from recently diagnosed type 1 diabetes patients were compared with those of matched healthy donors.

Summary of the overall study and its limitations: At VDJ recombination sites, type 1 diabetes patients had fewer insertions and more deleted nucleotides, which implies abnormalities in thymic rearrangement. Naive, central memory and regulatory TCRB repertoires appeared more similar among patients than among healthy donors. HLA sub-analyses involved small numbers of individuals, so any influence of HLA type on TCRB rearrangement remained unresolved. In all four CD4+ subsets, TCRB CDR3 length was moderately but significantly shorter in type 1 diabetes patients. Because cDNA was sequenced instead of genomic DNA, highly expressing activated cells could be over-represented, though the groups showed no difference in activation or CD3 levels. Shorter templates might be favored by PCR, yet because patient and control samples were amplified and corrected together, any such skew would affect both groups equally.

The CDR3 starts with the cysteine, ends with the phenylalanine, and has 11 residues. Only the CDR3 portion is preserved as DNA: 33 bases, with reading frame beginning at the first base. V is cut by 3 bases and J by 7 bases, and the space between the germline ends is 7 bases. CDR1 and CDR2 were assigned from the germline V gene as SGHAT and FQNNGV. The entire isolated RNA was reverse transcribed using the High Capacity cDNA Reverse Transcription Kit, and thus expressed TCRB transcripts were sequenced. Deep immunoSEQ sequencing was applied to naive, central memory and regulatory T cell samples, giving an average of roughly 3.5 million total reads per sample. Sorted cells were lysed in RLT buffer, and RNA was extracted using DNase-treated RNeasy Micro or Mini kits according to cell number. To prevent cross-contamination, each cell subset was processed individually, whereas patient and healthy donor samples were processed jointly. The immunoSEQ multiplex PCR was used to amplify TCRB sequences from cDNA, yielding 87-bp fragments that span the CDR3 region. Amplicons were sequenced on the Illumina HiSeq platform. The original methods were these. Synthetic template baselines were used to correct PCR bias computationally, reads within Hamming distance 2 were collapsed together, and singletons that could not be merged were discarded. By aligning reads against IMGT, V, D and J genes, CDR3 length, and insertions or deletions at six rearrangement sites were assigned. Within each subset, clonotype counts were normalized to sorted cell number, after which true diversity and Gini coefficients were computed with the tcR R package. The overlap coefficient, calculated on TCRB nucleotide sequences, was used to measure repertoire sharing. As a proxy for the pre-selection repertoire, out-of-frame TCRB sequences from naive cells were analyzed. TCRdb obtained this table from immuneACCESS and retained in-frame rearrangements with V and J assigned. These tables miss some clones; where compared with another copy, unresolved V genes account for less than half of the shortfall, and the remainder is unexplained. V, J and clone size were drawn from that table, and D and trimming were deduced from the DNA. The sample contains 500,000 to 650,000 clones, around 12% of them found a single time. Together, the top ten hold around 0.12% of the sample.

The specimen sequenced was naive CD4+ T cells from blood. What the cell subset or site label conveys for this sample: true naive CD4+ T cells. The source of this sequence is a man aged 25 to 45 with type 1 diabetes. The sequence joins TRBV11-2 to TRBJ2-7, with no D gene named confidently. The CDR3 protein is CASSFTEEQYF. The DNA reads as follows: TGTGCCAGCAGCTTCACGGAAGAGCAGTACTTC. Supplemented by the reference TRBV11-2 and TRBJ2-7 proteins around the CDR3, the complete variable domain is EAGVAQSPRYKIIEKRQSVAFWCNPISGHATLYWYQQILGQGPKLLIQFQNNGVVDDSQLPKDRFSAERLKGVDSTLKIQPAKLEDSAVYLCASSFTEEQYFGPGTRLTVT.